The T cell receptor beta chain under discussion was sequenced for a study of blood T cell repertoires in COVID-19. Background on the study: The origin of the acute and convalescent COVID-19 samples was the United States, Italy and Spain. Nucleic acid was either cDNA or gDNA, and it came from T cells, B-cell-depleted T cells, or PBMCs.

The V gene lost 4 bases and the J gene lost 5 bases, with 11 bases spanning the gap. The length of the CDR3 is 14 residues. Per germline, CDR1 WSHSY and CDR2 SAAADI. Original methodology: Scientists estimated how many nucleated cells there were by amplifying reference gene primers. Clones were sequenced by immunoSEQ multiplex PCR, and TCRdb holds only the in-frame ones, with some missing. Clone size and V and J calls were adopted from that table, with D and trimming inferred from the DNA. The sample includes approximately 71,000 clones, roughly 85% seen only once; the top ten take 26%. This TCR derives from a man aged 55 to 70 with active or convalescent COVID-19. Specimen: peripheral blood. This chain uses TRBV10-2 with TRBJ2-2; possible D gene TRBD2, 5 bases. CDR3 amino acids: CASSGARGTGELFF. CDR3 sequence (DNA): TGCGCCAGCAGTGGGGCTCGAGGGACCGGGGAGCTGTTTTTT.